Below, 3 T cell receptor beta chains from the same sample are listed, as sequenced in a study of blood T cell repertoires in COVID-19. Libraries were prepared by immunoSEQ multiplex PCR; TCRdb keeps only in-frame clonotypes and omits some of them. The table has about half a million clones, 80% to 90% seen once; the top ten hold more than 3%. The specimen was peripheral blood. The receptors derive from a human donor in a cohort sampled during active COVID-19.

The J gene is TRBJ1-1, the V gene TRBV2; the D is unclear. V was pared by 4 bases and J by 5 bases, with 14 bases between. In germline, CDR1 is SNHLY, CDR2 FYNNEI. CDR3 length equals 14 residues. CDR3 in DNA: TGTGCCAGCAGTGTCCGGCCTATCGGGACTGAAGCTTTCTTT. It codes for CASSVRPIGTEAFF.

The chain is built from TRBV29-1 and TRBJ1-2; TRBD1 matches 9 bases. CDR3 size: 13 residues. Germline values: CDR1 SQVTM, CDR2 ANQGSEA. V was pared by 6 bases and J by 3 bases, with 5 bases of the junction left unmatched. The CDR3 protein is CSVQGQGDYGYTF. The CDR3 nucleotides are TGCAGCGTCCAGGGACAGGGTGACTATGGCTACACCTTC.

The chain links TRBV19 to TRBJ1-1; D may be TRBD1 (6 bases). Germline-derived CDR1 and CDR2 are LNHDA and SQIVND (reference sequence). Trimming stripped 10 bases from V and 0 bases from J, with 21 bases between. This CDR3 spans 16 amino acids. The CDR3 reads CATAPRGSIMNTEAFF. CDR3 bases: TGTGCCACAGCACCCAGGGGCTCCATTATGAACACTGAAGCTTTCTTT.